These 13 T cell receptor beta chains originate from one sample sequenced in a study of tumor and adjacent non-tumor tissue in lung cancer. The library came from three nested PCR rounds adapted from ARM-PCR protocols. TCRdb called the multiplex PCR reads again in MiXCR, with one record for every CDR3 protein. The sample consists of about 90,000 distinct CDR3 sequences, more than 75% of them appearing once. This sample's RNA came from whole unsorted tissue. The normal lung tissue was taken more than 3 cm from the tumor edge. The sequenced material came from distant non-tumor lung tissue. These receptors were obtained from a woman in her fifties or sixties with non-small cell lung cancer.

In its sample, this clonotype was seen once. A read error may explain this, as a much larger clone is one base away. This chain links TRBV5-4 with TRBJ2-7; D tentatively reads TRBD1 or TRBD2 (5 bases each). The V gene lost 8 bases and the J gene lost 5 bases, with 26 bases spanning the gap. Germline values: CDR1 SGHNT, CDR2 YYREEE (reference sequence). The CDR3 has 16 amino acids. The DNA of the CDR3 is TGTGCCAGAAGCACCTGCTCCGGGACGGCTGGAGACGAGCAGTACTTC. Its translation: CARSTCSGTAGDEQYF.

CDR3 in amino acids: CASSHVADRGSFGYTF. DNA for the CDR3: TGTGCCAGCAGCCACGTCGCCGACAGGGGGTCCTTCGGCTACACCTTC. This sequence joins TRBV6-5 and TRBJ1-2; 9 positions agree with TRBD1. Germline values: CDR1 MNHEY, CDR2 SVGAGI. The CDR3 has 16 amino acids. V shed 6 bases, J shed 8 bases, and the junction held 16 bases outside the gene matches.

This chain joins TRBV11-2 and TRBJ1-4; possibly TRBD1 for D (5 bases). The V and J ends lost 4 bases and 16 bases respectively, with 25 bases between them. The germline gives CDR1 SGHAT, CDR2 FQNNGV. The length of the CDR3 is 15 residues. The CDR3 loop reads CASSSSTETNEEQFF. CDR3 sequence (DNA): TGTGCCAGCAGCTCCTCGACAGAGACTAATGAAGAACAGTTTTTT. Using reference TRBV11-2 and TRBJ1-4 for the parts outside the CDR3, the full variable domain is EAGVAQSPRYKIIEKRQSVAFWCNPISGHATLYWYQQILGQGPKLLIQFQNNGVVDDSQLPKDRFSAERLKGVDSTLKIQPAKLEDSAVYLCASSSSTETNEEQFFGSGTQLSVL.

With respect to this clonotype: The CDR3 end shows no conserved phenylalanine or tryptophan, and so a read error is likely. The DNA is left out, because the CDR3 cannot be placed on it with certainty; the CDR3 is given as TCRdb lists it. This chain links TRBV29-1 with TRBJ1-1. The CDR3 spans 16 amino acids, including both terminal residues. The V gene's germline CDR1 is SQVTM and CDR2 ANQGSEA. Here the CDR3 reads CSVEGTPTALYAEAIS.

As to this clonotype: This may be a read error, as it is one base from a much larger clone. The CDR3 DNA follows: TGTGCCACCAGTGATTTGAAGGGGACAAGGTACAATGAGCAGTTCTTC. This sequence encodes CATSDLKGTRYNEQFF. The chain has TRBV24-1 and TRBJ2-1; perhaps TRBD1 as D (6 bases). The V gene lost 0 bases and the J gene lost 4 bases, with 12 bases spanning the gap. This CDR3 is built from 16 residues. Germline CDR1 KGHDR, CDR2 SFDVKD.

For this clonotype: Given the absence of the conserved phenylalanine or tryptophan at the CDR3 end, a read error is likely. The CDR3 DNA reads as TGTGCCAGCACCGCACTTGGCAGGGGGCAAGGTGGGCAGTACTCC. It translates to CASTALGRGQGGQYS. The J gene is TRBJ2-7, the V gene TRBV6-5; TRBD1 matches 8 bases. The ends lost 7 bases at V and 9 bases at J; junction bases unmatched: 17. The germline gives CDR1 MNHEY, CDR2 SVGAGI. CDR3 length: 15 residues.

The V and J genes are TRBV12-3 or TRBV12-4 and TRBJ2-4, with a weak D call TRBD1 (6 bases). V lost 6 bases and J 3 bases, leaving 12 bases between the germline ends. CDR3 size: 14 residues. As DNA, the CDR3 is TGTGCCAGCAGGGGAGAAGGGGGCAAAAACATTCAGTACTTC. It specifies CASRGEGGKNIQYF.

On this clonotype: One end of the junction is discordant with germline, which a read error may explain. The chain has TRBV6-2 or TRBV6-3 and TRBJ2-3, with unresolved D. In germline, CDR1 is MNHEY, CDR2 SVGEGT. The CDR3 spans 15 residues. The CDR3 DNA sequence: TGTGCCAGCAGATACAGTTTCAGAGGCACAGATACGCGGTATTTT. Translation: CASRYSFRGTDTRYF.

The chain recombines TRBV25-1 with TRBJ2-5; maybe TRBD2 (6 bases). CDR3 length: 15 residues. The germline CDR1 and CDR2 sequences are MGHDK and SYGVNS. V was clipped by 6 bases and J by 5 bases, with 19 bases between them. The CDR3 reads CASREGRTLSETQYF. The CDR3 coding sequence is TGTGCCAGCAGGGAGGGACGGACCCTATCGGAGACCCAGTACTTC. Complete variable domain (other parts from reference TRBV25-1 and TRBJ2-5): EADIYQTPRYLVIGTGKKITLECSQTMGHDKMYWYQQDPGMELHLIHYSYGVNSTEKGDLSSESTVSRIRTEHFPLTLESARPSHTSQYLCASREGRTLSETQYFGPGTRLLVL.

As to this clonotype: Since a much larger clone is just one base distant, this may be a read error. The J gene is TRBJ1-5, the V gene TRBV15; maybe TRBD1 (6 bases). Germline CDR1 is LNHNV and CDR2 is YYDKDF (reference sequence). The CDR3 length is 13 residues. CDR3 loop: CASSTTGREPQHF. The CDR3, as DNA: TGTGCCTCCAGCACCACAGGGAGGGAGCCCCAGCATTTT. Together with reference TRBV15 and TRBJ1-5, the CDR3 gives the full variable domain: DAMVIQNPRYQVTQFGKPVTLSCSQTLNHNVMYWYQQKSSQAPKLLFHYYDKDFNNEADTPDNFQSRRPNTSFCFLDIRSPGLGDTAMYLCASSTTGREPQHFGDGTRLSIL.

Note on this clonotype: It may be a read error: a sequence one base away is much more abundant. The chain is built from TRBV20-1 and TRBJ1-5; D is possibly TRBD1 (6 bases). Germline V gives CDR1 DFQATT, CDR2 SNEGSKA (reference sequence). The CDR3 is 16 residues long. The CDR3 loop reads CRARDPDRTSNQPQHF. As DNA, the CDR3 is TGCAGAGCTAGAGACCCTGACAGGACTAGCAATCAGCCCCAGCATTTT.

This clonotype was detected once. The rearrangement links TRBV6-1 to TRBJ2-3; 8 bases align to TRBD1. The V and J ends lost 5 bases and 5 bases, in that order; junction bases with no gene match: 12. Germline CDR1 MNHNS, CDR2 SASEGT. This CDR3 region has 16 residues. In nucleotides, the CDR3 is TGTGCCAGCAGTAAGTTTGCAGGGGGCGGTATAGATACGCAGTATTTT. Amino acids: CASSKFAGGGIDTQYF.

Comments on this clonotype: A read error is likely, as this CDR3 ends without the conserved phenylalanine or tryptophan. The limits of the CDR3 on the DNA are not certain, so only TCRdb's listed CDR3 is given. The chain's CDR3 is CSVGSERSYEQYL. The V and J genes are TRBV29-1 and TRBJ2-7; TRBD2 is the table's D call, not checked against the DNA. Germline lookup yields CDR1 SQVTM and CDR2 ANQGSEA. The CDR3 comprises 13 residues, both ends counted.